The next 11 T cell receptor beta chains were all read from a single sample in a study of T cell changes during pregnancy in multiple sclerosis. Method: immunoSEQ multiplex PCR; TCRdb's copy keeps in-frame clones and lacks some. The sample lists roughly 38,000 clones, 91% occurring once. Source: CD4+ T cells from peripheral blood mononuclear cells, taken in the second trimester of pregnancy. These receptors were obtained from a female donor in good health, enrolled as a control in a pregnancy study.

The rearrangement uses TRBV12-5 and TRBJ1-4; TRBD1 is a possible D gene (5 bases). CDR1 LGHNT and CDR2 FRNRAP come from the germline V gene. Trimming stripped 4 bases from V and 2 bases from J, with 8 bases between. This CDR3 comprises 14 residues. The CDR3 loop is CASGSGATNEKLFF. Written as DNA, the CDR3 is TGTGCTAGTGGTTCTGGGGCCACTAATGAAAAACTGTTTTTT.

The chain couples TRBV11-3 to TRBJ2-2, with TRBD2 matching over 7 bases. The CDR3 extends over 15 amino acids. Germline CDR1 is SGHNT and CDR2 is YENEEA. V was clipped by 5 bases and J by 1 base; unmatched bases: 4. The DNA of the CDR3 is TGTGCCAGCAGCCGTGGGGGGGGGAACACCGGGGAGCTGTTTTTT. This translates into CASSRGGGNTGELFF.

The chain uses TRBV6-5 and TRBJ1-3; TRBD1 aligns across 10 bases. Trimming took 4 bases from V and 3 from J; bases not matched to a gene: 6. The CDR3 spans 16 residues. Germline V gives CDR1 MNHEY, CDR2 SVGAGI. The CDR3 here is CASSLTGGAGGNTIYF. CDR3 coding DNA: TGTGCCAGCAGTTTGACAGGGGGCGCGGGTGGAAACACCATATATTTT.

This chain joins TRBV15 and TRBJ2-3, with 8 bases fitting TRBD2. The CDR3 has 16 amino acids. Trimming cost V 0 bases and J 5 bases; bases outside gene matches: 7. Looked up from germline, CDR1 is LNHNV and CDR2 is YYDKDF (reference sequence). CDR3 nucleotides: TGTGCCACCAGCAGAGAGGCCTCCGGGGGGGTAGATACGCAGTATTTT. This translates into CATSREASGGVDTQYF.

V is TRBV7-2 and J is TRBJ2-5; 11 positions agree with TRBD2. Per the germline V gene, CDR1 is SGHTA and CDR2 is FQGNSA. V lost 1 base to trimming and J lost 3 bases; unmatched junction nucleotides: 4. The CDR3 is made up of 16 amino acids. The CDR3 loop reads CASSLGGLAAKETQYF. The CDR3 nucleotides read TGTGCCAGCAGCTTAGGGGGACTAGCGGCCAAAGAGACCCAGTACTTC.

V usage is TRBV28 and J usage is TRBJ2-1, with 10 nucleotides matching TRBD2. The CDR3 has 15 amino acids. The V gene's germline CDR1 is MDHEN and CDR2 SYDVKM. V was clipped by 7 bases and J by 2 bases; unmatched bases: 5. The CDR3 sequence is CASNERGGPYNEQFF. The CDR3 bases are TGTGCCAGCAACGAGCGGGGGGGCCCCTACAATGAGCAGTTCTTC.

V and J are TRBV7-2 and TRBJ2-3; no definite D call. CDR3 length: 13 amino acids. Trimming left V 5 bases short and J 4 bases short, with 10 bases between. Germline V lookup: CDR1 SGHTA, CDR2 FQGNSA. This chain's CDR3 is CASSHWRSDTQYF. The CDR3 DNA reads TGTGCCAGCAGCCATTGGCGGTCAGATACGCAGTATTTT.

This chain joins TRBV4-2 and TRBJ1-2; 8 bases line up with TRBD1. Germline assignment: CDR1 LGHNA and CDR2 YNFKEQ. Trimming removed 2 bases from V and 2 bases from J; junction bases left unmatched: 7. This CDR3 has 16 residues. This CDR3 is CASSQSGTGINYGYTF. CDR3 DNA: TGTGCCAGCAGCCAATCAGGGACAGGCATCAACTATGGCTACACCTTC.

The rearrangement links TRBV7-9 to TRBJ1-6; 10 bases are a match to TRBD1. Germline V gene lookup returns CDR1 SEHNR and CDR2 FQNEAQ (reference sequence). The CDR3 is 15 amino acids. The ends lost 10 bases at V and 7 bases at J; junction bases unmatched: 10. As DNA, the CDR3 is TGTGCCACCACGGCCCCGGGACAGGGGAATTCACCCCTCCACTTT. This codes for CATTAPGQGNSPLHF.

A word on this clone: The sample holds other DNA sequences that translate to the same CDR3. CDR3 sequence (DNA): TGTGCCAGCAGTGAGAGGAGGGTTTTTTCACCCCTCCACTTT. It yields the protein CASSERRVFSPLHF. The V gene is TRBV2, the J gene TRBJ1-6; D gene ambiguous. The CDR3 contains 14 residues. CDR1 SNHLY and CDR2 FYNNEI come from the germline V gene. Trimming cost V 3 bases and J 9 bases, with 12 bases left between them.

The V and J genes are TRBV14 and TRBJ1-1; 8 nucleotides line up with TRBD1. The junction had 5 bases not matched to a gene; V was cut back by 4 bases and J by 7 bases. Per germline, CDR1 SGHDN and CDR2 FVKESK. This CDR3 is built from 13 residues. CDR3 nucleotide sequence: TGTGCCAGCAGCCTCCAGGGGGCAAGTGAAGCTTTCTTT. It specifies CASSLQGASEAFF. Full variable domain (outside the CDR3, taken from reference TRBV14 and TRBJ1-1): EAGVTQFPSHSVIEKGQTVTLRCDPISGHDNLYWYRRVMGKEIKFLLHFVKESKQDESGMPNNRFLAERTGGTYSTLKVQPAELEDSGVYFCASSLQGASEAFFGQGTRLTVV.